This passage covers 18 T cell receptor beta chains from one sample sequenced in a study of memory CD8 T cells in hepatitis C reinfection. Time point noted: pre-reinfection, 55 to 20 weeks before reinfection detection. No in vitro expansion preceded TCR sequencing of the sorted cells. Only in-frame clones appear in the TCRdb table, and some are missing; sequencing was by immunoSEQ multiplex PCR. The sample records tens of thousands of clones, about nine tenths being singletons. Sequenced: naive CD8+ T cells sorted from blood. These receptor sequences come from a man between 18 and 35 years old with hepatitis C virus infection.

The gene calls are TRBV15 and TRBJ2-7; 8 bases line up with TRBD2. This CDR3 is built from 15 residues. Germline CDR1 and CDR2: LNHNV and YYDKDF (reference sequence). V lost 0 bases, J lost 7 bases, and 8 bases stayed unmatched. The CDR3 sequence is CATSRDGTGGREQYF. CDR3 coding DNA: TGTGCCACCAGCAGAGATGGGACGGGAGGGCGGGAGCAGTACTTC.

V and J are TRBV7-8 and TRBJ2-1; maybe TRBD1 (6 bases). CDR3 length equals 14 residues. Deletions cut 0 bases from V and 8 bases from J, with 11 bases between. Per the germline V gene, CDR1 is SGHVS and CDR2 is FQNEAQ. The CDR3 is CASSLAGAGYEQFF. CDR3 sequence (DNA): TGTGCCAGCAGCTTAGCGGGGGCTGGGTATGAGCAGTTCTTC.

J is TRBJ1-1 and V is TRBV19, with D maybe TRBD1 (5 bases). V was shortened by 2 bases and J by 4 bases, with 17 bases between the two germline ends. This CDR3 has 16 amino acids. Germline assignment: CDR1 LNHDA and CDR2 SQIVND (reference sequence). CDR3: CASSITGGGLVTEAFF. DNA of the CDR3: TGTGCCAGTAGTATAACCGGGGGGGGTCTGGTCACTGAAGCTTTCTTT.

The J gene is TRBJ1-1, the V gene TRBV10-2; no clear D. V shed 3 bases and J shed 5 bases, with 10 bases lying between them. This CDR3 region has 13 residues. Germline-derived CDR1 and CDR2 are WSHSY and SAAADI. The CDR3 loop is CASSEVTETEAFF. CDR3 nucleotide sequence: TGCGCCAGCAGTGAAGTTACAGAGACTGAAGCTTTCTTT.

This chain joins TRBV7-8 and TRBJ2-3; unclear D gene. The V end lost 0 bases, the J end lost 4 bases, and 11 bases lay between the germline ends. The germline V gene has CDR1 SGHVS and CDR2 FQNEAQ. The CDR3 extends over 15 amino acids. The CDR3 loop is CASSLAISFSDTQYF. The CDR3 DNA reads as TGTGCCAGCAGCTTAGCGATTAGCTTCTCAGATACGCAGTATTTT.

The chain joins TRBV28 to TRBJ2-7; 10 bases fit TRBD1. Germline V lookup: CDR1 MDHEN, CDR2 SYDVKM. The CDR3 contains 14 residues. V dropped 5 bases and J dropped 11; count of bases not matched to a gene: 12. CDR3 nucleotides: TGTGCCAGCAGTAGTCGACAGGGGGCGATGGAAGAGTACTTC. Translating gives CASSSRQGAMEEYF.

This chain connects TRBV27 to TRBJ1-2, with 8 bases fitting TRBD1. The germline gives CDR1 MNHEY, CDR2 SMNVEV (reference sequence). V lost 4 bases and J lost 4; bases outside the gene matches: 11. This CDR3 spans 16 amino acids. CDR3: CASSWTSAGGFYGYTF. The CDR3 region has the DNA TGTGCCAGCAGTTGGACCTCGGCAGGGGGCTTCTATGGCTACACCTTC.

The genes are TRBV6-5 and TRBJ1-3, with TRBD1 as a possible D gene (6 bases). Germline CDR1 is MNHEY and CDR2 is SVGAGI. The CDR3 runs 15 residues. Trimming removed 2 bases at V and 2 bases at J, with 10 bases between. CDR3 sequence: CASSYLGTPGNTIYF. For the CDR3, the DNA is TGTGCCAGCAGTTACCTTGGGACACCTGGAAACACCATATATTTT.

The chain is built from TRBV7-9 and TRBJ2-7; the match to TRBD1 covers 9 bases. J gave up 6 bases and V 5 bases, and 11 bases lay outside the gene matches. CDR1 SEHNR and CDR2 FQNEAQ come from the germline V gene (reference sequence). The CDR3 extends over 15 amino acids. CDR3 sequence: CASSQGQGFYGEQYF. Here the CDR3 DNA reads TGTGCCAGCAGCCAGGGACAGGGATTTTACGGCGAGCAGTACTTC.

The chain couples TRBV19 to TRBJ2-7; possible D gene TRBD2, 7 bases. With 5 bases removed from V and 3 bases from J, the gap between germline ends came to 17 bases. CDR1 and CDR2 from the germline V gene are LNHDA and SQIVND (reference sequence). CDR3 length: 15 amino acids. CDR3 DNA: TGTGCCAGTAGTCCTCGGGGGGCATCAGTCTACGAGCAGTACTTC. Its protein product is CASSPRGASVYEQYF.

The chain links TRBV9 to TRBJ2-3; D not resolved. V was pared by 4 bases and J by 6 bases, with 21 bases between. There are 16 residues in the CDR3. Germline-derived CDR1 and CDR2 are SGDLS and YYNGEE. The CDR3 loop reads CASSLTTVYEPDTQYF. The CDR3 coding sequence is TGTGCCAGCAGCCTTACCACAGTATATGAGCCGGATACGCAGTATTTT. Supplemented by reference TRBV9 and TRBJ2-3, the full variable domain reads DSGVTQTPKHLITATGQRVTLRCSPRSGDLSVYWYQQSLDQGLQFLIQYYNGEERAKGNILERFSAQQFPDLHSELNLSSLELGDSALYFCASSLTTVYEPDTQYFGPGTRLTVL.

The chain uses TRBV7-8 and TRBJ1-2; 7 nucleotides line up with TRBD1. This CDR3 is 16 amino acids long. Looked up from germline, CDR1 is SGHVS and CDR2 is FQNEAQ. Unmatched junction bases numbered 11, after V lost 3 bases and J lost 4 bases. CDR3 DNA: TGTGCCAGCAGCTTGGGGGAAGGGGGGACAGTCTATGGCTACACCTTC. It specifies CASSLGEGGTVYGYTF.

This chain links TRBV9 with TRBJ2-5; TRBD1 is a possible D gene (5 bases). Trimming removed 2 bases at V and 5 bases at J, with 19 bases between. This CDR3 region has 16 residues. CDR1 and CDR2 from the germline V gene are SGDLS and YYNGEE. The CDR3 region has the DNA TGTGCCAGCAGCGTGGGGCCGGTGGGTGTTGGTGAGACCCAGTACTTC. Translating gives CASSVGPVGVGETQYF.

The V and J genes are TRBV30 and TRBJ1-2; 7 bases map to TRBD1. Germline-derived CDR1 and CDR2 are GTSNPN and SVGIG (reference sequence). V shed 7 bases and J 3 bases; nucleotides not matched to a gene: 11. This CDR3 has 14 residues. This CDR3 is CASRFPGGYYGYTF. In DNA, the CDR3 is TGTGCCTCGCGTTTCCCAGGGGGGTACTATGGCTACACCTTC.

CDR3 bases: TGCGCCAGCAGCCAAGATGGAGCGGGGGGTGTGGAGACCCAGTACTTC. Translation gives CASSQDGAGGVETQYF. The gene calls are TRBV4-1 and TRBJ2-5; TRBD2 matches at 9 bases. The germline CDR1 and CDR2 sequences are MGHRA and YSYEKL. V was clipped by 0 bases and J by 5 bases; unmatched bases: 7. The length of the CDR3 is 16 residues.

As regards this clone: Other DNA sequences from this sample encode an identical CDR3 as well. V is TRBV7-9 and J is TRBJ2-2; a weak D match, TRBD2 (5 bases). V lost 0 bases to trimming and J lost 6 bases, with 5 bases between them. From germline, CDR1 is SEHNR and CDR2 FQNEAQ (reference sequence). This CDR3 is built from 13 residues. CDR3 protein: CASSLARAGELFF. The CDR3 DNA sequence: TGTGCCAGCAGCTTAGCGAGGGCCGGGGAGCTGTTTTTT.

In this sample, this clone turned up a few times. V gene TRBV2 combines with J gene TRBJ1-4; 11 bases are a match to TRBD1. There are 18 residues in the CDR3. Germline V gene sequence: CDR1 SNHLY, CDR2 FYNNEI. V shed 3 bases, J shed 6 bases, and the junction held 12 bases outside the gene matches. The CDR3 region has the DNA TGTGCCAGCAGTGAGGAGGTGGGACAGGGGGAAGAGGATGAAAAACTGTTTTTT. It is translated as CASSEEVGQGEEDEKLFF.

This clone came up once. The chain carries TRBV7-9 and TRBJ2-1; 15 nucleotides align to TRBD2. V shed 2 bases and J 1 base; nucleotides not matched to a gene: 6. Germline lookup yields CDR1 SEHNR and CDR2 FQNEAQ (reference sequence). This CDR3 comprises 19 residues. The CDR3 sequence is CASSLTPGLAGGSYNEQFF. The CDR3 region has the DNA TGTGCCAGCAGCTTAACCCCCGGACTAGCGGGAGGGTCCTACAATGAGCAGTTCTTC.